Here is one T cell receptor (beta chain) with its context. TCRdb keeps only in-frame clones here, not all; method: immunoSEQ multiplex PCR. The sample holds about 100,000 clones, approximately 91% seen once. This sample is drawn from a study of siplizumab effects on memory and regulatory T cells. Germline CDR1 reads SGHKS; CDR2 reads YYEKEE (reference sequence). The length of the CDR3 is 14 residues. Trimming stripped 3 bases from V and 4 bases from J, with 13 bases between. The sample was CD4+ T cells sorted from blood. The rearrangement links TRBV5-5 to TRBJ1-1; no reliable D call. The sequence was collected from a human donor in good health. The CDR3 sequence is CASSSKEEGTEAFF. The CDR3 DNA sequence: TGTGCCAGCAGCTCAAAGGAAGAGGGCACTGAAGCTTTCTTT.